The 23 T cell receptor beta chains in this list originate from one sample, sequenced in a study of post-analysis software for immune sequencing data. cDNA libraries of TCR beta carried unique molecular identifiers. TCRdb re-called the PCR reads through MiXCR, storing one row per CDR3 protein. The sample yields about 160,000 distinct CDR3 sequences, around 36% seen once. This material consisted of blood, taken after autologous hematopoietic stem cell transplantation. All receptors come from a girl between 5 and 17 years old with multiple sclerosis.

This clonotype was counted only a few times. V gene TRBV3-1 combines with J gene TRBJ2-7, with D tentatively TRBD1 (6 bases). Trimming shortened V by 0 bases and J by 0 bases, and 9 bases separated the two germline ends. The CDR3 runs 15 residues. Germline V gives CDR1 LGHDT, CDR2 YNNKEL (reference sequence). Here the CDR3 DNA reads TGTGCCAGCAGCCAAGAAACGGGACACTCCTACGAGCAGTACTTC. Amino acids: CASSQETGHSYEQYF.

This clonotype was detected only a few times. The chain uses TRBV9 and TRBJ2-7; D is perhaps TRBD1 (5 bases). The V gene's germline CDR1 is SGDLS and CDR2 YYNGEE. V gave up 0 bases and J gave up 3 bases, with 13 bases separating them. The CDR3 runs 15 residues. For the CDR3, the DNA is TGTGCCAGCAGCGTAGAGCCAGGGATTGGCTACGAGCAGTACTTC. Residues: CASSVEPGIGYEQYF.

V is TRBV12-5 and J is TRBJ2-1; D not certain. Germline V gene lookup returns CDR1 LGHNT and CDR2 FRNRAP. The CDR3 loop spans 8 amino acids. V was shortened by 5 bases and J by 12 bases, with 2 bases between the two germline ends. The chain's CDR3 is CASGLQFF. CDR3 DNA: TGTGCTAGTGGTCTGCAGTTCTTC.

This sequence joins TRBV7-8 and TRBJ2-1, with D tentatively TRBD2 (6 bases). Trimming stripped 5 bases from V and 1 base from J, with 12 bases between. The CDR3 is 15 amino acids. Germline loops: CDR1 SGHVS, CDR2 FQNEAQ. The CDR3 protein is CASSARAGSYNEQFF. CDR3 nucleotides: TGTGCCAGCAGCGCGAGAGCGGGTTCCTACAATGAGCAGTTCTTC.

V gene TRBV20-1 combines with J gene TRBJ1-2, with 7 nucleotides matching TRBD1. V lost 4 bases to trimming and J lost 3 bases; unmatched junction nucleotides: 17. The CDR3 has 17 residues. Germline assignment: CDR1 DFQATT and CDR2 SNEGSKA (reference sequence). The CDR3 DNA is TGCAGTGCTATTCCGGGACAGACGGCTCTAGGGTACTATGGCTACACCTTC. It yields the protein CSAIPGQTALGYYGYTF.

This sequence joins TRBV28 and TRBJ1-5, with D perhaps TRBD1 (6 bases). Germline V gene lookup returns CDR1 MDHEN and CDR2 SYDVKM. The V end lost 6 bases, the J end lost 11 bases, and 20 bases lay between the germline ends. This CDR3 contains 14 residues. The DNA for the CDR3 is TGTGCCAGCAGCCAAACCGGGACAATGGAGACCCAGCATTTT. This sequence encodes CASSQTGTMETQHF.

This chain connects TRBV12-3 or TRBV12-4 to TRBJ1-5; D gene unclear. V lost 6 bases to trimming and J lost 1 base, with 10 bases between them. The CDR3 spans 14 residues. CDR3 sequence (DNA): TGTGCCAGCAGGGACGGGATAAGCAATCAGCCCCAGCATTTT. Protein product: CASRDGISNQPQHF.

This rearrangement joins TRBV18 to TRBJ2-5; the D is unclear. With the DNA end fitting TRBJ2-7 better, the J assignment may be wrong. Per germline, CDR1 KGHSH and CDR2 LQKENI. The CDR3 is 14 amino acids. The CDR3 bases are TGTGCCAGCTCACCGCAGACCCAGTCCTACGAGCAGTACTTC. Amino acid sequence: CASSPQTQSYEQYF.

The chain carries TRBV6-5 and TRBJ1-5; possibly TRBD1 for D (5 bases). Germline V lookup: CDR1 MNHEY, CDR2 SVGAGI. The V end lost 5 bases, the J end lost 5 bases, and 19 bases lay between the germline ends. The CDR3 extends over 16 amino acids. The CDR3 DNA reads TGTGCCAGCAGTCGGTGGGCCCTGGGGACCCATCAGCCCCAGCATTTT. Its protein is CASSRWALGTHQPQHF.

The chain carries TRBV29-1 and TRBJ1-6, with D tentatively TRBD1 (5 bases). The CDR3 is 15 residues long. Looked up from germline, CDR1 is SQVTM and CDR2 is ANQGSEA. V was cut by 6 bases and J by 9 bases, with 21 bases left in between. Here the CDR3 reads CSVGHGPTRSSPLHF. The DNA of the CDR3 is TGCAGCGTGGGGCACGGCCCGACCCGGAGTTCACCCCTCCACTTT.

This clonotype showed up just a few times. This rearrangement joins TRBV7-9 to TRBJ2-1; a possible D gene is TRBD1 (6 bases). V shed 7 bases and J shed 10 bases, with 17 bases lying between them. The germline V gene encodes CDR1 SEHNR and CDR2 FQNEAQ (reference sequence). This CDR3 has 13 amino acids. CDR3 residues: CASNFLQGPEQFF. CDR3 coding DNA: TGTGCCAGCAATTTCCTACAGGGCCCCGAGCAGTTCTTC.

This clonotype has a handful of counts. The rearrangement uses TRBV12-3 or TRBV12-4 and TRBJ2-5; the match to TRBD1 covers 9 bases. The CDR3 runs to 15 residues. Losses at the gene ends were 4 bases for V and 7 bases for J; bases not matched to a gene: 10. CDR3: CASSSPGTGLGTQYF. The CDR3 DNA sequence: TGTGCCAGCAGTTCACCCGGGACAGGGTTAGGGACCCAGTACTTC.

Only a few counts were recorded for this clonotype. The chain has TRBV6-1 and TRBJ2-4; 7 nucleotides match TRBD2. The CDR3 is made up of 17 amino acids. Germline V lookup: CDR1 MNHNS, CDR2 SASEGT. V lost 0 bases, J lost 0 bases, and 5 bases stayed unmatched. CDR3 residues: CASSEARAGLAKNIQYF. The DNA for the CDR3 is TGTGCCAGCAGTGAAGCTCGAGCGGGGCTAGCCAAAAACATTCAGTACTTC.

This clonotype was detected many times. The V and J genes are TRBV27 and TRBJ1-5; a weak D match, TRBD1 (5 bases). The germline V gene encodes CDR1 MNHEY and CDR2 SMNVEV (reference sequence). The length of the CDR3 is 15 residues. With 2 bases removed from V and 1 base from J, the gap between germline ends came to 9 bases. CDR3 in amino acids: CASSLGGGSNQPQHF. DNA for the CDR3: TGTGCCAGCAGTTTAGGGGGGGGGAGCAATCAGCCCCAGCATTTT.

This clonotype was picked up many times. The chain uses TRBV12-3 or TRBV12-4 and TRBJ2-5; no clear D gene. V lost 7 bases and J 7 bases, leaving 10 bases between the germline ends. The CDR3 extends over 11 amino acids. The CDR3: CASTSSGTQYF. CDR3 coding DNA: TGTGCCAGCACCTCCTCTGGGACCCAGTACTTC.

This chain joins TRBV4-1 and TRBJ2-7; no clear D. Trimming stripped 4 bases from V and 0 bases from J, with 13 bases between. The CDR3 is 15 amino acids. Germline lookup yields CDR1 MGHRA and CDR2 YSYEKL. The CDR3 sequence is CASSPPAKNSYEQYF. CDR3 in DNA: TGCGCCAGCAGCCCCCCGGCAAAGAACTCCTACGAGCAGTACTTC.

The chain combines TRBV24-1 with TRBJ1-1; D is possibly TRBD1 (6 bases). Germline V gene sequence: CDR1 KGHDR, CDR2 SFDVKD. V shed 7 bases and J shed 2 bases, with 16 bases lying between them. The CDR3 length is 15 residues. CDR3 bases: TGTGCCACCAGCCCAGGGAGGGGGGGAAACACTGAAGCTTTCTTT. Its translation: CATSPGRGGNTEAFF.

This clonotype has just a few counts. This chain joins TRBV24-1 and TRBJ2-7; 12 nucleotides match TRBD2. Trimming at V came to 3 bases and at J to 6 bases, leaving 5 bases not matched to a gene. CDR1 KGHDR and CDR2 SFDVKD come from the germline V gene. The CDR3 runs to 15 residues. In DNA form, the CDR3 reads TGTGCCACCAGTGATAGACTAGCGGGAGTTCGCGAGCAGTACTTC. It is translated as CATSDRLAGVREQYF.

DNA of the CDR3: TGTGCCAGCAACGGCCGGACAAGGAAGTTCGATGAGCAGTTCTTC. Its protein product is CASNGRTRKFDEQFF. The chain links TRBV28 to TRBJ2-1; a possible D gene is TRBD1 (5 bases). Trimming pared 7 bases from V and 8 bases from J, leaving 21 bases between. The germline CDR1 and CDR2 sequences are MDHEN and SYDVKM. CDR3 size: 15 residues.

The chain joins TRBV24-1 to TRBJ2-5; D unresolved. Trimming left V 3 bases short and J 7 bases short, with 14 bases between. The V gene's germline CDR1 is KGHDR and CDR2 SFDVKD. This CDR3 region has 14 residues. This chain's CDR3 is CATSDRSFVGTQYF. The CDR3, as DNA: TGTGCCACCAGTGATCGGTCGTTCGTTGGGACCCAGTACTTC.

The V and J genes are TRBV20-1 and TRBJ2-1; tentatively, D is TRBD1 or TRBD2 (5 bases each). V was trimmed by 6 bases and J by 5 bases, leaving 17 bases between them. CDR1 is DFQATT and CDR2 is SNEGSKA in the germline V gene (reference sequence). This CDR3 has 14 amino acids. CDR3 loop: CSAPGATLDNEQFF. The CDR3 DNA follows: TGCAGTGCACCCGGGGCCACTCTAGACAATGAGCAGTTCTTC.

This clonotype showed up just a few times. V usage is TRBV20-1 and J usage is TRBJ1-2, with TRBD1 matching 9 bases. J was trimmed by 4 bases and V by 1 base; bases with no gene match: 4. This CDR3 is built from 14 residues. Germline CDR1 reads DFQATT; CDR2 reads SNEGSKA (reference sequence). In DNA form, the CDR3 reads TGCAGTGCTAGAGGGACAGGGGATCGCTATGGCTACACCTTC. It codes for CSARGTGDRYGYTF.

The V and J genes are TRBV6-2 or TRBV6-3 and TRBJ2-7, with 11 positions matching TRBD2. With V trimmed by 5 bases and J by 2 bases, 17 bases remained unmatched. The CDR3 is 19 amino acids. Germline V CDR1 and CDR2: MNHEY, SVGEGT. In nucleotides, the CDR3 is TGTGCCAGCAGTCATCTCTCGCCAATTCGACTAGCGGGACCCTACGAGCAGTACTTC. Its translation is CASSHLSPIRLAGPYEQYF.